The present entry profiles one TCR beta chain with its context. Its antigen is unknown. Uncontrolled infections, other autoimmune diseases, pregnancy or lactation led to exclusion of patients. The sample comes from a study of T cells in Graves' hyperthyroidism and ophthalmopathy. General study points: The model's output predicted ophthalmopathy at a median of roughly 6 months prior to onset. Classification by a 13 V-J model distinguished ophthalmopathy from stable hyperthyroidism.

RNA transcripts yielded amplified TCR beta CDR3 regions. A first-round RT-PCR of the TCR CDR3 used the HTBI primer set. A single record per CDR3 protein comes from TCRdb applying MiXCR to the multiplex PCR reads. Counted here are 300,000 to 400,000 distinct CDR3 sequences, about a fifth occurring once; the ten biggest clones make up 40% to 45%. CDR3 length: 15 residues. CDR1 is LNHDA, CDR2 SQIVND, per germline (reference sequence). Trimming took 3 bases from V and 3 from J, leaving 12 bases between them. This TCR came from a young man with Graves' ophthalmopathy. The sample taken for sequencing was blood. The chain recombines TRBV19 with TRBJ2-1, with D perhaps assigned TRBD1 or TRBD2 (5 bases each). The CDR3 DNA reads TGTGCCAGTAGTATGGGGACGGGGCGCTACAATGAGCAGTTCTTC. It translates to CASSMGTGRYNEQFF.